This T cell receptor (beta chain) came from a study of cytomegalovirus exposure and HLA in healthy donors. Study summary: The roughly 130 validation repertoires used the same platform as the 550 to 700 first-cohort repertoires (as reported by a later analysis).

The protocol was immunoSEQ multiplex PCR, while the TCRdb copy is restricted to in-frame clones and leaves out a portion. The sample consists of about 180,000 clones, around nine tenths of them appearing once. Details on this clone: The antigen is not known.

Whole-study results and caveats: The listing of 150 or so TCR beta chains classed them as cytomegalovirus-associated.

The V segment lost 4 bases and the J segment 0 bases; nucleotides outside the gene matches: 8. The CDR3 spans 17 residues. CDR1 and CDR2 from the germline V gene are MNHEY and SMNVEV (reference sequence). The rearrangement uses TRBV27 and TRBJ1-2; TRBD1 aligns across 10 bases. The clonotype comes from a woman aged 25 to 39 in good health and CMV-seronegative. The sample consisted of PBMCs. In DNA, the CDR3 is TGTGCCAGCAGTTCCTCCGGGACAGGGGCAGCTAACTATGGCTACACCTTC. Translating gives CASSSSGTGAANYGYTF.